These T cell receptor beta chains were read from a single sample in a study of T cells in Graves' hyperthyroidism and ophthalmopathy. Each CDR3 protein is one row after TCRdb ran MiXCR on the multiplex PCR reads. This table holds 540,000 or so distinct CDR3 sequences, 15% to 17% found once. Sequenced material: blood. These receptors were taken from a woman aged 30 to 39 with Graves' hyperthyroidism. Each CDR3 is given with its conserved first and last residue. The D gene is left open where the match is weak. Not every row has a clone size; where given, it reads once, few, many or a size class.

v_call: TRBV11-2
d_call: -
j_call: TRBJ2-5
clone_size: few
cdr3_aa: CASSLGRAEGETQYF
cdr3_nt: TGTGCCAGCAGCTTAGGTCGGGCGGAGGGGGAGACCCAGTACTTC

v_call: TRBV5-6
d_call: -
j_call: TRBJ2-3
clone_size: few
cdr3_aa: CASSLALEAHDTQYF
cdr3_nt: TGTGCCAGCAGCTTGGCTCTGGAGGCCCACGATACGCAGTATTTT

v_call: TRBV7-9
d_call: -
j_call: TRBJ2-7
clone_size: few
cdr3_aa: CASSLNRVLNEQYF
cdr3_nt: TGTGCCAGCAGCTTAAACAGGGTTCTCAACGAGCAGTACTTC

v_call: TRBV6-5
d_call: TRBD1
j_call: TRBJ2-7
clone_size: -
cdr3_aa: CASSYSFGTGGDPYEQYF
cdr3_nt: TGTGCCAGCAGTTACTCTTTCGGGACAGGGGGCGATCCCTACGAGCAGTACTTC

v_call: TRBV10-3
d_call: -
j_call: TRBJ2-7
clone_size: -
cdr3_aa: CAISEGDGYEQYF
cdr3_nt: TGTGCCATCAGTGAGGGGGATGGCTACGAGCAGTACTTC

v_call: TRBV3-1
d_call: TRBD2
j_call: TRBJ2-3
clone_size: many
cdr3_aa: CASSQEPLAGDTQYF
cdr3_nt: TGTGCCAGCAGCCAAGAGCCACTAGCGGGAGATACGCAGTATTTT

v_call: TRBV11-3
d_call: -
j_call: TRBJ2-1
clone_size: many
cdr3_aa: CASSLGDSAQFF
cdr3_nt: TGTGCCAGCAGCCTGGGAGATAGCGCGCAGTTCTTC

v_call: TRBV10-2
d_call: -
j_call: TRBJ2-5
clone_size: many
cdr3_aa: CASSEPPGVRETQYF
cdr3_nt: TGCGCCAGCAGTGAGCCACCGGGAGTAAGGGAGACCCAGTACTTC

v_call: TRBV7-2
d_call: -
j_call: TRBJ2-1
clone_size: many
cdr3_aa: CASSPRPQRRDDNEQFF
cdr3_nt: TGTGCCAGCAGCCCACGGCCCCAGCGGAGAGATGACAATGAGCAGTTCTTC

v_call: TRBV5-1
d_call: -
j_call: TRBJ2-7
clone_size: many
cdr3_aa: CASSLDATIYEQYF
cdr3_nt: TGCGCCAGCAGCTTGGACGCGACTATCTACGAGCAGTACTTC

v_call: TRBV7-2
d_call: -
j_call: TRBJ2-3
clone_size: many
cdr3_aa: CATKAGYSTDTQYF
cdr3_nt: TGTGCCACCAAAGCAGGATACAGCACAGATACGCAGTATTTT

v_call: TRBV19
d_call: -
j_call: TRBJ2-3
clone_size: -
cdr3_aa: CASSWGHPTDTQYF
cdr3_nt: TGTGCCAGTAGTTGGGGACATCCTACAGATACGCAGTATTTT

v_call: TRBV28
d_call: TRBD2
j_call: TRBJ2-7
clone_size: many
cdr3_aa: CASRYSGESYEQYF
cdr3_nt: TGTGCCAGCAGATATAGCGGGGAGTCCTACGAGCAGTACTTC

v_call: TRBV6-2/TRBV6-3
d_call: TRBD2
j_call: TRBJ2-3
clone_size: once
cdr3_aa: CASGLPLAGGWDTQYF
cdr3_nt: TGTGCCAGCGGCCTCCCACTAGCGGGAGGTTGGGATACGCAGTATTTT

v_call: TRBV30
d_call: -
j_call: TRBJ1-4
clone_size: many
cdr3_aa: CAWRPLGGHEKLFF
cdr3_nt: TGTGCCTGGCGGCCCCTCGGGGGGCATGAAAAACTGTTTTTT

v_call: TRBV27
d_call: -
j_call: TRBJ2-2
clone_size: -
cdr3_aa: CTSSLYSGGNTGELFF
cdr3_nt: TGTACCAGCAGTTTGTATAGTGGCGGGAACACCGGGGAGCTGTTTTTT

v_call: TRBV11-2
d_call: TRBD2
j_call: TRBJ2-1
clone_size: many
cdr3_aa: CASSLRLAGGPMELEQFF
cdr3_nt: TGTGCCAGCAGCCTCAGACTAGCGGGAGGGCCCATGGAACTTGAGCAGTTCTTC

v_call: TRBV29-1
d_call: -
j_call: TRBJ1-1
clone_size: -
cdr3_aa: CSVQGILGNTEAFF
cdr3_nt: TGCAGCGTCCAGGGAATCCTCGGGAACACTGAAGCTTTCTTT

v_call: TRBV11-1
d_call: TRBD1
j_call: TRBJ2-2
clone_size: few
cdr3_aa: CASSSARGRYTGELFF
cdr3_nt: TGTGCCAGCAGCTCGGCCAGGGGGCGTTACACCGGGGAGCTGTTTTTT

v_call: TRBV7-2
d_call: -
j_call: TRBJ1-2
clone_size: few
cdr3_aa: CASSPSQRQGYTF
cdr3_nt: TGTGCCAGCAGCCCATCCCAACGACAGGGCTACACCTTC

v_call: TRBV29-1
d_call: -
j_call: TRBJ1-1
clone_size: many
cdr3_aa: CSGVTGGTGTEAFF
cdr3_nt: TGCAGCGGTGTAACCGGCGGAACGGGCACTGAAGCTTTCTTT

v_call: TRBV12-3/TRBV12-4
d_call: -
j_call: TRBJ1-3
clone_size: -
cdr3_aa: CASSPGFGNTIYF
cdr3_nt: TGTGCCAGCAGTCCAGGGTTTGGAAACACCATATATTTT

v_call: TRBV20-1
d_call: -
j_call: TRBJ2-3
clone_size: many
cdr3_aa: CSARLASTDTQYF
cdr3_nt: TGCAGTGCTAGACTGGCGAGCACAGATACGCAGTATTTT

v_call: TRBV6-1
d_call: -
j_call: TRBJ2-3
clone_size: -
cdr3_aa: CASSELMGSHLDTQYF
cdr3_nt: TGTGCCAGCAGTGAATTAATGGGATCCCATTTAGATACGCAGTATTTT

v_call: TRBV7-9
d_call: -
j_call: TRBJ1-4
clone_size: -
cdr3_aa: CASSFGTLGEKLFF
cdr3_nt: TGTGCCAGCAGCTTCGGGACACTCGGAGAAAAACTGTTTTTT

v_call: TRBV11-1
d_call: -
j_call: TRBJ2-1
clone_size: many
cdr3_aa: CASSDSSSYNEQFF
cdr3_nt: TGTGCCAGCAGCGATAGCAGCTCCTACAATGAGCAGTTCTTC

v_call: TRBV4-1
d_call: -
j_call: TRBJ2-3
clone_size: -
cdr3_aa: CASSQGRGRDTQYF
cdr3_nt: TGCGCCAGCAGCCAAGGACGGGGGCGGGATACGCAGTATTTT

v_call: TRBV7-6
d_call: -
j_call: TRBJ2-3
clone_size: many
cdr3_aa: CASSPDRSTDTQYF
cdr3_nt: TGTGCCAGCAGCCCCGACAGAAGCACAGATACGCAGTATTTT

v_call: TRBV28
d_call: TRBD1
j_call: TRBJ2-7
clone_size: many
cdr3_aa: CASSPFTSTGGDGEQYF
cdr3_nt: TGTGCCAGCAGCCCTTTTACCTCGACAGGGGGCGATGGAGAGCAGTACTTC

v_call: TRBV24-1
d_call: -
j_call: TRBJ2-5
clone_size: -
cdr3_aa: CATSDSPMTSFPETQYF
cdr3_nt: TGTGCCACCAGTGATTCACCCATGACTAGTTTTCCAGAGACCCAGTACTTC

v_call: TRBV7-9
d_call: -
j_call: TRBJ2-5
clone_size: -
cdr3_aa: CASSLVPPGEETQYF
cdr3_nt: TGTGCCAGCAGCTTAGTACCCCCCGGGGAAGAGACCCAGTACTTC

v_call: TRBV20-1
d_call: TRBD2
j_call: TRBJ2-4
clone_size: -
cdr3_aa: CSVGTSGRPEAKNIQYF
cdr3_nt: TGCAGTGTCGGGACTAGCGGGAGGCCGGAAGCCAAAAACATTCAGTACTTC

v_call: TRBV3-1
d_call: -
j_call: TRBJ1-4
clone_size: -
cdr3_aa: CASSQVIGEKLFF
cdr3_nt: TGTGCCAGCAGCCAAGTGATCGGTGAAAAACTGTTTTTT

v_call: TRBV27
d_call: -
j_call: TRBJ2-7
clone_size: few
cdr3_aa: CASRTTSYEQYF
cdr3_nt: TGTGCCAGCCGAACAACCTCCTACGAGCAGTACTTC

v_call: TRBV2
d_call: -
j_call: TRBJ2-1
clone_size: many
cdr3_aa: CAELSAQSSYNEQFF
cdr3_nt: TGTGCCGAGCTATCCGCTCAGAGCTCCTACAATGAGCAGTTCTTC

v_call: TRBV6-1
d_call: TRBD1
j_call: TRBJ1-2
clone_size: few
cdr3_aa: CAIGGGGIRGYTF
cdr3_nt: TGTGCCATAGGGGGAGGGGGCATCCGTGGCTACACCTTC

v_call: TRBV11-1
d_call: TRBD2
j_call: TRBJ2-1
clone_size: many
cdr3_aa: CASSLDLGLGDNEQFF
cdr3_nt: TGTGCCAGCAGCTTAGACTTAGGACTAGGGGACAATGAGCAGTTCTTC

v_call: TRBV7-9
d_call: -
j_call: TRBJ1-1
clone_size: few
cdr3_aa: CASSLSGIGSEAFF
cdr3_nt: TGTGCCAGCAGCTTATCCGGGATTGGGTCTGAAGCTTTCTTT

v_call: TRBV19
d_call: TRBD2
j_call: TRBJ2-6
clone_size: -
cdr3_aa: CASSVLAGGSGANVLTF
cdr3_nt: TGTGCCAGTAGTGTACTAGCGGGAGGCTCTGGGGCCAACGTCCTGACTTTC